This TCR beta chain appears in the sequencing data of a study of cytomegalovirus exposure and HLA in healthy donors. PCR used 60 Vbeta primers and 13 Jbeta primers. In the study's own analysis: In a later analysis, the count reached 75 million to 90 million unique TCR beta chains, with about 12 million shared. The method was immunoSEQ multiplex PCR; TCRdb's version includes in-frame clones alone and lacks a portion of them. That table is the source of V, J and clone size, and D and trimming were worked out from the DNA. In the table there are 150,000 to 200,000 clones, around 76% of which are singletons. General study results and limits: The study recorded 164 TCR beta chains that were cytomegalovirus-associated. Later analysis reportedly placed an Asian-associated ancestry cluster below the roughly 600-donor mean in N-insertions. In vitro checks showed that a few CMV-associated chains really do target CMV antigens.

As regards this clone: The antigen is undetermined.

Trimming removed 2 bases at V and 6 bases at J, with 18 bases between. CDR3 length: 16 amino acids. Germline V gene sequence: CDR1 MGHRA, CDR2 YSYEKL. The sequence was collected from a female donor in good health and CMV-seronegative. The specimen was PBMCs. The chain joins TRBV4-1 to TRBJ2-3; weak D call: TRBD1 (5 bases). As DNA, the CDR3 is TGCGCCAGCAGCCAATCCTCCGTCCAGGGTTGGGATACGCAGTATTTT. It translates to CASSQSSVQGWDTQYF.